This T cell receptor (beta chain) was sequenced during a study of OX40 agonist ivuxolimab in advanced cancers. Study information: The treatment was a fully human IgG2 OX40 agonist, ivuxolimab. Prior checkpoint blockade (anti-PD-1, anti-PD-L1 or anti-CTLA-4) was permitted; approximately 41% had it. Recorded diagnoses for dose-escalation patients were hepatocellular carcinoma, melanoma, renal cell or head and neck cancer.

The CDR3 runs to 18 residues. Libraries were prepared by immunoSEQ multiplex PCR; TCRdb keeps only in-frame clonotypes and omits some of them. The table shows 45,000 or so clones, with around 90% occurring only once. Sequencing was performed on CD4+ or CD8+ T cells sorted from blood, taken in a trial of the OX40 agonist ivuxolimab. This TCR came from an adult with an advanced solid tumor such as melanoma, head and neck, liver or kidney cancer. The rearrangement joins TRBV21-1 to TRBJ2-3. TRBV21-1 is a known pseudogene. In DNA, the CDR3 is TGTGCCAGCAGCAAATCCACCGGGCGAGCCAAAAGGCCAGATACGCAGTATTTT. This codes for CASSKSTGRAKRPDTQYF.